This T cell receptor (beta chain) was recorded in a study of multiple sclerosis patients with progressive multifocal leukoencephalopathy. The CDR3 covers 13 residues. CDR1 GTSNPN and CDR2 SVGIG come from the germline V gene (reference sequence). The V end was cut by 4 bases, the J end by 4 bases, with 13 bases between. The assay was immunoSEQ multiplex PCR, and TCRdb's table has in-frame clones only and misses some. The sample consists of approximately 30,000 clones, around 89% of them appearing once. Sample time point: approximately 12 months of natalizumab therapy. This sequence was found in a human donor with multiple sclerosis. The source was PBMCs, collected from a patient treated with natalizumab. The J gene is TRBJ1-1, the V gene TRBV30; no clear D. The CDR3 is CAWKRNRATEAFF. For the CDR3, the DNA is TGTGCCTGGAAAAGAAACCGGGCCACTGAAGCTTTCTTT. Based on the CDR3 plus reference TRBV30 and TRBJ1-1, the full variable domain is SQTIHQWPATLVQPVGSPLSLECTVEGTSNPNLYWYRQAAGRGLQLLFYSVGIGQISSEVPQNLSASRPQDRQFILSSKKLLLSDSGFYLCAWKRNRATEAFFGQGTRLTVV.